A single sample gave rise to the 21 T cell receptor beta chains below, sequenced in a study of response to subunit inactivated influenza vaccine. TCRdb reprocessed the RT-PCR reads via MiXCR and lists one record per CDR3 protein. The profile shows fewer than 800,000 distinct CDR3 sequences, about 15% of them singletons. This specimen consisted of PBMCs from blood, obtained approximately 12 days after vaccination. The receptors here all came from a man aged 45-60 years who received an inactivated influenza vaccine.

This clonotype appeared many times. The chain has TRBV29-1 and TRBJ2-1; 9 nucleotides agree with TRBD2. Trimming removed 5 bases from V and 10 bases from J; junction bases left unmatched: 6. There are 12 residues in the CDR3. Germline CDR1 is SQVTM and CDR2 is ANQGSEA. As DNA, the CDR3 is TGCAGCGTTTTTGGGACTAGCATGGAGCAGTTCTTC. Translating gives CSVFGTSMEQFF.

As concerns this clonotype: A much larger clone is a single base away; this may be a read error. No conserved phenylalanine or tryptophan ends this CDR3, so it is likely a read error. The chain carries TRBV7-9 and TRBJ2-1, with unresolved D. Germline V gene sequence: CDR1 SEHNR, CDR2 FQNEAQ (reference sequence). Trimming pared 5 bases from V and 1 base from J, leaving 15 bases between. This CDR3 comprises 16 residues. CDR3 sequence: CASSDRPQQSYNEQFL. DNA for the CDR3: TGTGCCAGCAGCGATAGGCCCCAGCAGTCCTACAATGAGCAGTTCCTC.

This clonotype appeared a single time. The gene calls are TRBV12-2 and TRBJ2-3; no DNA check was done on the table's D call, TRBD1. TRBV12-2 is shown as a pseudogene. The CDR3 contains 18 residues. CDR3 nucleotide sequence: TGTGCAAGTCGCTCGTCTCGAAGCAAGGGGGGCCACACAGATACGCAGTATTTT. It encodes CASRSSRSKGGHTDTQYF.

V usage is TRBV7-9 and J usage is TRBJ1-1; D not certain. V was clipped by 5 bases and J by 3 bases, with 16 bases between them. CDR3 length equals 15 residues. Germline loops: CDR1 SEHNR, CDR2 FQNEAQ (reference sequence). DNA for the CDR3: TGTGCCAGCAGCCCCCGGGCCCTACCTTACACTGAAGCTTTCTTT. Translating gives CASSPRALPYTEAFF.

Ten or more counts support this clonotype. The chain recombines TRBV5-1 with TRBJ2-1; D may match TRBD1 or TRBD2 (5 bases each). Germline V gene lookup returns CDR1 SGHRS and CDR2 YFSETQ. The CDR3 is 18 residues long. Trimming removed 6 bases from V and 0 bases from J, with 22 bases in between. CDR3 DNA: TGCGCCAGCAAGCCAGTGGGGGAAAAATTGTTCTCCTACAATGAGCAGTTCTTC. It encodes CASKPVGEKLFSYNEQFF.

There are many counts of this clonotype. Here the CDR3 reads CAISESVQGAYEQYF. The CDR3 DNA sequence: TGTGCCATCAGTGAGTCGGTGCAGGGGGCCTACGAGCAGTACTTC. The chain employs TRBV10-3 and TRBJ2-7, with 7 bases identical to TRBD1. Unmatched junction bases numbered 4, after V lost 0 bases and J lost 2 bases. Germline V gene lookup returns CDR1 ENHRY and CDR2 SYGVKD. This CDR3 comprises 15 residues.

The chain recombines TRBV20-1 with TRBJ2-7; unclear D gene. This CDR3 spans 12 amino acids. Germline V gene sequence: CDR1 DFQATT, CDR2 SNEGSKA (reference sequence). Trimming took 6 bases from V and 9 from J, leaving 18 bases between them. The CDR3 here is CSANGPRSLQYF. The CDR3 DNA follows: TGCAGTGCCAACGGGCCCAGAAGTTTGCAGTACTTC.

This clonotype was counted between two and nine times. The V and J genes are TRBV7-2 and TRBJ2-7; TRBD2 is a possible D gene (5 bases). This CDR3 has 15 amino acids. CDR1 SGHTA and CDR2 FQGNSA come from the germline V gene. The V gene lost 0 bases and the J gene lost 5 bases, with 14 bases spanning the gap. This CDR3 is CASSLAFGRLNEQYF. Written as DNA, the CDR3 is TGTGCCAGCAGCTTAGCTTTCGGCAGACTAAACGAGCAGTACTTC.

The chain joins TRBV20-1 to TRBJ1-4; 7 bases are a match to TRBD1. CDR3 length equals 12 residues. The germline V gene has CDR1 DFQATT and CDR2 SNEGSKA (reference sequence). CDR3 region: CSPQQGDEKLFF. In DNA, the CDR3 is TGCAGCCCACAGCAGGGGGACGAAAAACTGTTTTTT.

The chain is built from TRBV6-1 and TRBJ2-5; D uncertain. Trimming cost V 1 base and J 7 bases, with 13 bases left between them. Germline CDR1 MNHNS, CDR2 SASEGT. The CDR3 has 14 amino acids. The CDR3 spells CASSEGLSLGTQYF. CDR3 DNA: TGTGCCAGCAGTGAAGGTCTCTCCTTGGGGACCCAGTACTTC.

The V and J genes are TRBV9 and TRBJ2-3, with 7 bases aligning to TRBD2. V shed 0 bases and J 0 bases; nucleotides not matched to a gene: 10. The CDR3 is made up of 18 amino acids. CDR1 SGDLS and CDR2 YYNGEE come from the germline V gene. This CDR3 is CASSVEGGASGSTDTQYF. Here the CDR3 DNA reads TGTGCCAGCAGCGTAGAGGGTGGGGCTAGCGGAAGCACAGATACGCAGTATTTT.

This clonotype was found a few times. This sequence joins TRBV20-1 and TRBJ2-2, with D perhaps matching TRBD1 or TRBD2 (5 bases each). This CDR3 is 15 amino acids long. Trimming left V 4 bases short and J 5 bases short, with 17 bases between. The germline gives CDR1 DFQATT, CDR2 SNEGSKA (reference sequence). Here the CDR3 DNA reads TGCAGTGCTACAGGCCGAGTTGGGGGAACCGGGGAGCTGTTTTTT. Translation gives CSATGRVGGTGELFF.

The chain is built from TRBV7-2 and TRBJ2-1, with D possibly being TRBD2 (6 bases). CDR1 and CDR2 (germline): SGHTA, FQGNSA. The CDR3 runs to 15 residues. Trimming took off 1 base at V and 7 bases at J, with 14 bases between the two ends. Here the CDR3 reads CASSLVREKLNEQFF. The CDR3, as DNA: TGTGCCAGCAGCTTAGTACGGGAGAAATTAAATGAGCAGTTCTTC.

The V call is TRBV6-2 or TRBV6-3, the J call TRBJ2-7; tentative D call: TRBD2 (6 bases). From germline, CDR1 is MNHEY and CDR2 SVGEGT. V was cut by 7 bases and J by 0 bases, with 13 bases left in between. The CDR3 totals 14 residues. The CDR3 DNA sequence: TGTGCCAGCACCCCTGACGGGAGCTCCTACGAGCAGTACTTC. Translating it yields CASTPDGSSYEQYF.

This rearrangement joins TRBV5-5 to TRBJ2-2, with D perhaps TRBD1 (6 bases). Trimming pared 0 bases from V and 6 bases from J, leaving 15 bases between. This CDR3 contains 16 residues. The germline V gene has CDR1 SGHKS and CDR2 YYEKEE (reference sequence). CDR3 amino acids: CASSLAQGKRSGELFF. CDR3 bases: TGTGCCAGCAGCTTGGCACAGGGTAAGAGGTCCGGGGAGCTGTTTTTT.

Only a few counts were recorded for this clonotype. The V gene is TRBV29-1, the J gene TRBJ2-7, with 8 nucleotides matching TRBD1. The CDR3 spans 12 residues. Germline V gives CDR1 SQVTM, CDR2 ANQGSEA. J lost 3 bases, V lost 6 bases, and 4 bases had no gene match. The CDR3 loop is CSVQGANYEQYF. The CDR3 bases are TGCAGCGTCCAGGGGGCCAACTACGAGCAGTACTTC.

The chain combines TRBV12-3 or TRBV12-4 with TRBJ2-1, with 7 bases lining up with TRBD2. After removal of 4 bases from V and 8 bases from J, the junction contained 5 bases not matched to a gene. This CDR3 region has 13 residues. The DNA of the CDR3 is TGTGCCAGCAGTTCGACTAGCTGGGATGAGCAGTTCTTC. It codes for CASSSTSWDEQFF.

V and J are TRBV4-3 and TRBJ1-2; 7 bases align to TRBD1. J lost 4 bases, V lost 0 bases, and 8 bases had no gene match. CDR1 and CDR2 (germline): LGHNA, YSLEER. The CDR3 consists of 16 residues. The CDR3 here is CASSQEYRGSLYGYTF. The DNA of the CDR3 is TGCGCCAGCAGCCAAGAGTACAGGGGAAGTCTCTATGGCTACACCTTC.

This clonotype showed up just a few times. The chain couples TRBV7-8 to TRBJ1-4; D is unresolved. Trimming cost V 0 bases and J 0 bases, with 11 bases left between them. The CDR3 contains 17 residues. Germline V lookup: CDR1 SGHVS, CDR2 FQNEAQ. CDR3 coding DNA: TGTGCCAGCAGCTTAGCGACTGGACGTACAACTAATGAAAAACTGTTTTTT. As protein: CASSLATGRTTNEKLFF.

This clonotype was counted a few times. This rearrangement joins TRBV5-5 to TRBJ2-1; no firm D call. Deletions cut 3 bases from V and 5 bases from J, with 6 bases between. The CDR3 has 12 residues. Looked up from germline, CDR1 is SGHKS and CDR2 is YYEKEE (reference sequence). The CDR3 nucleotides read TGTGCCAGCAGCTCCTGGGACAATGAGCAGTTCTTC. It is translated as CASSSWDNEQFF.

CDR3 bases: TGTGCCAGCAGTTTATTAGGGACAGGGGGATCCAACACTGAAGCTTTCTTT. Encoded protein: CASSLLGTGGSNTEAFF. J is TRBJ1-1 and V is TRBV27; 11 bases are a match to TRBD1. This CDR3 contains 17 residues. V shed 1 base and J 2 bases; nucleotides not matched to a gene: 6. The germline V gene encodes CDR1 MNHEY and CDR2 SMNVEV (reference sequence).